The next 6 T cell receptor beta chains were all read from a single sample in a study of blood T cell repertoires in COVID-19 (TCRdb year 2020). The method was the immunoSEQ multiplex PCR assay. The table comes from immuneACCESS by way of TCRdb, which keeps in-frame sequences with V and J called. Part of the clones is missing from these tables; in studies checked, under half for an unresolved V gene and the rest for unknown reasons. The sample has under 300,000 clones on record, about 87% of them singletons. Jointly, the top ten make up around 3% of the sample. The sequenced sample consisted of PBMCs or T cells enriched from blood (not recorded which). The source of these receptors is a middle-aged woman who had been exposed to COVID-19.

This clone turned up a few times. Here the CDR3 DNA reads TGTGCCAGCAGTAACACCCGGGGGGGCATATATGAGCAGTTCTTC. The encoded protein is CASSNTRGGIYEQFF. This rearrangement joins TRBV27 to TRBJ2-1, with TRBD2 identical over 8 bases. V lost 5 bases, J lost 8 bases, and 11 bases stayed unmatched. In germline, CDR1 is MNHEY, CDR2 SMNVEV (reference sequence). The length of the CDR3 is 15 residues.

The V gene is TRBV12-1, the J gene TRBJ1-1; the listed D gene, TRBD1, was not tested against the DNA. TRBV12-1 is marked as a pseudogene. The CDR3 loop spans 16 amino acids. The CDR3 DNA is TGTGCCAGCAGCGGGGGACAGGGGGCGGTGAACACTGAAGCTTTCTTT. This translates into CASSGGQGAVNTEAFF.

The CDR3 sequence: CASSKRDSQSTEAFF. The CDR3 DNA reads TGTGCCAGCAGCAAGAGGGACAGTCAAAGCACTGAAGCTTTCTTT. The V gene is TRBV6-5, the J gene TRBJ1-1; TRBD1 matches 7 bases. This CDR3 spans 15 amino acids. From germline, CDR1 is MNHEY and CDR2 SVGAGI. V gave up 6 bases and J gave up 4 bases; unmatched junction bases: 11.

The CDR3 sequence is CASTLGTSGSGELFF. The CDR3 DNA is TGTGCCAGTACCCTAGGGACTAGCGGGAGCGGGGAGCTGTTTTTT. The V call is TRBV19, the J call TRBJ2-2; 14 positions agree with TRBD2. Germline trimming cut 7 bases from V and 7 bases from J; bases unmatched to any gene: 5. The germline gives CDR1 LNHDA, CDR2 SQIVND (reference sequence). There are 15 residues in the CDR3.

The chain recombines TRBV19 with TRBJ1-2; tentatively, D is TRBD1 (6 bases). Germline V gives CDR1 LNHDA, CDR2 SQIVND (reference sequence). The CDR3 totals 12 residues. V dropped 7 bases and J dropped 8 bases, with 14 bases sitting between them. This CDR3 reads CASIAGEYGYTF. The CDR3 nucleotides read TGTGCCAGTATTGCAGGGGAATACGGCTACACCTTC.

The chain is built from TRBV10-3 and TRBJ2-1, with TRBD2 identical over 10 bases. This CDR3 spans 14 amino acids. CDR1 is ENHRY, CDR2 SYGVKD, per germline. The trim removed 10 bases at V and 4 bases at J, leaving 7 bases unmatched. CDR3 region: CATGLAEPYNEQFF. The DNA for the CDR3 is TGTGCCACCGGACTAGCGGAACCTTACAATGAGCAGTTCTTC.